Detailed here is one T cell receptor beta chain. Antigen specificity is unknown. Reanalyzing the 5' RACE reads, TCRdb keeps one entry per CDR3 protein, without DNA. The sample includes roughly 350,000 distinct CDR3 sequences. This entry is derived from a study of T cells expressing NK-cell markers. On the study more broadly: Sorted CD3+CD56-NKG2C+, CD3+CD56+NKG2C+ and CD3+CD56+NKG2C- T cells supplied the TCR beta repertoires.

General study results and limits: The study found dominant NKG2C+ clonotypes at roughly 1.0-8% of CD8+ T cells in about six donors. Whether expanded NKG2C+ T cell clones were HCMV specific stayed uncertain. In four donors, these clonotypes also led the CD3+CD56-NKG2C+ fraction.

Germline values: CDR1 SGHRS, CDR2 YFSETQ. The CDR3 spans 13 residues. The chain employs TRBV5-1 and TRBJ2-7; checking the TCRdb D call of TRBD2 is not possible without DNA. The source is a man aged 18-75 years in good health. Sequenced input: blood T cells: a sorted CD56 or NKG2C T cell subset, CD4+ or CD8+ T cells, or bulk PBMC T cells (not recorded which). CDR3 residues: CASSPPQGHEQYF. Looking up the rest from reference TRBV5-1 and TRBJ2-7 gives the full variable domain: KAGVTQTPRYLIKTRGQQVTLSCSPISGHRSVSWYQQTPGQGLQFLFEYFSETQRNKGNFPGRFSGRQFSNSRSEMNVSTLELGDSALYLCASSPPQGHEQYFGPGTRLTVT.